The T cell receptor (beta chain) described here comes from a study of T cell therapy after organ transplantation. Study-wide background: About 20% of the ten patients were classed as nonresponders. Across 2 to 6 intravenous infusions, patients got a median of 1.92 x 10^8 CMV-specific T cells. Notes on the study in general: Few nonresponder expansions may reflect low coverage from poor CD8+ yield.

TCRdb keeps only in-frame clones here, not all; method: immunoSEQ multiplex PCR. The table has about 48,000 clones, roughly 93% seen once. Drug-resistant or recurrent cytomegalovirus affected these solid-organ transplant recipient patients. This clone came up a few times. The target antigen is unknown. CDR1 is WSHSY, CDR2 SAAADI, per germline. The CDR3 totals 13 residues. Trimming took 10 bases from V and 11 from J; bases not matched to a gene: 11. The sequenced sample was CD8+ T cells from blood, obtained before autologous CMV-specific T cell therapy. The sequence came from a human patient who had received a solid organ transplant and had CMV disease. The chain is built from TRBV10-2 and TRBJ2-1; 10 positions match TRBD2. In nucleotides, the CDR3 is TGCGCCACCGAACCGGGACTAGCGCTTCAGCAGTTCTTC. Its protein is CATEPGLALQQFF.